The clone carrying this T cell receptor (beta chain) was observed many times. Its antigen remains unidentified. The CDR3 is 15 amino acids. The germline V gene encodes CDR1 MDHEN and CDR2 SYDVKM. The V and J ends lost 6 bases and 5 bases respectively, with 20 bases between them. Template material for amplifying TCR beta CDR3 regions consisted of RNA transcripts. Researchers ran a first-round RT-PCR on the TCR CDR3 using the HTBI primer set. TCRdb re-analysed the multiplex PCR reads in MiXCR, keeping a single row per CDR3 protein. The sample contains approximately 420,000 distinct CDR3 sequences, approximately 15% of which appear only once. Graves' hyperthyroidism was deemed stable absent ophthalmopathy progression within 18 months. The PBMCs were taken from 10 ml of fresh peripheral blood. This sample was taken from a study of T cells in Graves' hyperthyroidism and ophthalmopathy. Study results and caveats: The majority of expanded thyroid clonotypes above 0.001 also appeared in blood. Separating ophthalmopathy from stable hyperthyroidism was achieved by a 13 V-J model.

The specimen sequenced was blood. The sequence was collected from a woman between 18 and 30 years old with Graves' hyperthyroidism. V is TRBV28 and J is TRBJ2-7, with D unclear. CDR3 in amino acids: CASRASGAGRNEQYF. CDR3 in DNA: TGTGCCAGCAGGGCCTCAGGTGCTGGTAGGAACGAGCAGTACTTC.